Each of the 22 T cell receptor beta chains below was sequenced from the same sample in a study of cytomegalovirus exposure and HLA in healthy donors. Sequencing used immunoSEQ multiplex PCR; TCRdb keeps in-frame clones, though not all of them. The sample consists of about 64,000 clones, 85% to 95% of them appearing once. Sequenced material: PBMCs. These receptors all stem from a woman under 30 in good health and CMV-seropositive.

The chain has TRBV6-5 and TRBJ2-5; D unresolved. The CDR3 has 14 amino acids. Germline V CDR1 and CDR2: MNHEY, SVGAGI. V was shortened by 0 bases and J by 5 bases, with 10 bases between the two germline ends. Written as DNA, the CDR3 is TGTGCCAGCAGTTACTCACACTGGCGGGAGACCCAGTACTTC. Translated: CASSYSHWRETQYF.

The rearrangement joins TRBV5-1 to TRBJ2-7; tentative D call: TRBD2 (8 bases). The CDR3 is 14 residues long. Trimming removed 4 bases from V and 6 bases from J, with 17 bases in between. Germline V lookup: CDR1 SGHRS, CDR2 YFSETQ. CDR3 loop: CASSPGDSGGEQYF. The DNA for the CDR3 is TGCGCCAGCAGCCCGGGGGACAGCGGGGGCGAGCAGTACTTC.

The chain joins TRBV29-1 to TRBJ2-2; 7 positions agree with TRBD2. With V trimmed by 6 bases and J by 5 bases, 0 bases remained unmatched. Germline CDR1 reads SQVTM; CDR2 reads ANQGSEA. This CDR3 comprises 11 residues. The CDR3 coding sequence is TGCAGCGTGGGGGGGACCGGGGAGCTGTTTTTT. It codes for CSVGGTGELFF.

The rearrangement uses TRBV19 and TRBJ2-5; tentatively, D is TRBD2 (7 bases). The CDR3 has 14 amino acids. Per germline, CDR1 LNHDA and CDR2 SQIVND (reference sequence). The V and J ends lost 4 bases and 5 bases respectively, with 14 bases between them. The CDR3 DNA follows: TGTGCCAGTAGTAAAGGGGGGGGTATGGAGACCCAGTACTTC. Translated, it gives CASSKGGGMETQYF.

The chain combines TRBV7-3 with TRBJ2-1; 8 bases line up with TRBD2. Germline CDR1 is SGHTA and CDR2 is FQGTGA. The V segment lost 5 bases and the J segment 9 bases; nucleotides outside the gene matches: 12. The CDR3 has 15 amino acids. CDR3 amino acids: CASSRSGAGEGEQFF. DNA of the CDR3: TGTGCCAGCAGCCGCTCGGGAGCGGGAGAGGGTGAGCAGTTCTTC. The variable domain in full, with the rest retrieved from reference TRBV7-3 and TRBJ2-1, is GAGVSQTPSNKVTEKGKYVELRCDPISGHTALYWYRQSLGQGPEFLIYFQGTGAADDSGLPNDRFFAVRPEGSVSTLKIQRTERGDSAVYLCASSRSGAGEGEQFFGPGTRLTVL.

This clone has just one count. The junction departs from the called germline gene at one end, perhaps through a read error. The rearrangement links TRBV27 to TRBJ2-7; 10 bases line up with TRBD1. The germline gives CDR1 MNHEY, CDR2 SMNVEV (reference sequence). The CDR3 totals 14 residues. DNA of the CDR3: TGTACCAGCAGTGACAGGGGGCGGATCTACGAGCAGTACTTC. Protein product: CTSSDRGRIYEQYF.

J is TRBJ1-2 and V is TRBV9; 9 bases line up with TRBD1. V dropped 3 bases and J dropped 7; count of bases not matched to a gene: 7. CDR1 is SGDLS, CDR2 YYNGEE, per germline. The CDR3 contains 14 residues. The CDR3 nucleotides read TGTGCCAGCAGCGCAGACAGGGGGTCTGGTGGCTACACCTTC. It is translated as CASSADRGSGGYTF.

The CDR3 protein is CASRGGGSGNTEAFF. The CDR3 DNA reads TGTGCCAGCAGGGGAGGAGGGTCAGGGAACACTGAAGCTTTCTTT. The J gene is TRBJ1-1, the V gene TRBV27; D ambiguous. Germline CDR1 reads MNHEY; CDR2 reads SMNVEV (reference sequence). V was clipped by 6 bases and J by 1 base, with 15 bases between them. CDR3 length: 15 residues.

As to this clone: A junction boundary mismatches the germline segment, possibly from a read error. The chain uses TRBV6-5 and TRBJ1-5, with no clear D. CDR3 length: 13 amino acids. The V gene's germline CDR1 is MNHEY and CDR2 SVGAGI. CDR3 region: CASSLGSNRPQHF. In DNA, the CDR3 is TGTGCCAGCAGCCTCGGGAGCAATCGGCCCCAGCATTTT.

The chain recombines TRBV5-4 with TRBJ2-1; maybe TRBD2 (6 bases). V lost 1 base to trimming and J lost 0 bases, with 8 bases between them. The CDR3 covers 15 residues. The germline V gene has CDR1 SGHNT and CDR2 YYREEE (reference sequence). The CDR3 nucleotides read TGTGCCAGCAGCTTGCGGGGGAGCTCCTACAATGAGCAGTTCTTC. It encodes CASSLRGSSYNEQFF.

The rearrangement uses TRBV6-5 and TRBJ2-1, with 13 bases lining up with TRBD2. CDR1 MNHEY and CDR2 SVGAGI come from the germline V gene. Trimming took 6 bases from V and 11 from J; bases not matched to a gene: 7. The CDR3 has 14 residues. The CDR3 spells CASSLGLAGVKQFF. For the CDR3, the DNA is TGTGCCAGCAGCCTCGGACTAGCGGGAGTCAAGCAGTTCTTC.

A few counts support this clone. The rearrangement links TRBV29-1 to TRBJ1-1, with D perhaps TRBD1 (5 bases). CDR3 size: 11 residues. Germline CDR1 and CDR2: SQVTM and ANQGSEA. The chain's CDR3 is CGAGPNTEAFF. CDR3 nucleotide sequence: TGCGGGGCGGGACCGAACACTGAAGCTTTCTTT.

J is TRBJ2-6 and V is TRBV2; 10 positions match TRBD1. Germline V lookup: CDR1 SNHLY, CDR2 FYNNEI. The V and J ends lost 4 bases and 1 base, in that order; junction bases with no gene match: 7. CDR3 size: 18 residues. CDR3 region: CASSAGTGVLSGANVLTF. The CDR3 DNA sequence: TGTGCCAGCAGTGCCGGGACAGGGGTCTTATCTGGGGCCAACGTCCTGACTTTC.

This clone has just a few counts. This chain connects TRBV28 to TRBJ2-5; TRBD2 agrees at 13 bases. This CDR3 has 16 amino acids. Germline V lookup: CDR1 MDHEN, CDR2 SYDVKM. V was pared by 5 bases and J by 5 bases, with 8 bases of the junction left unmatched. The CDR3 coding sequence is TGTGCCAGCAGTCCCCGAACGACTAGCGGGAGGGAGACCCAGTACTTC. Protein sequence: CASSPRTTSGRETQYF.

The V call is TRBV29-1, the J call TRBJ1-2, with 8 bases identical to TRBD1. Germline lookup yields CDR1 SQVTM and CDR2 ANQGSEA. This CDR3 is built from 16 residues. Losses at the gene ends were 3 bases for V and 0 bases for J; bases not matched to a gene: 9. CDR3 region: CSVDATGDLPNYGYTF. The CDR3 bases are TGCAGCGTTGATGCGACAGGGGACTTACCTAACTATGGCTACACCTTC.

The DNA for the CDR3 is TGCGCCAGCAGCCAATATGGCGGGGGAGGTTCCCCCGGGGAGCTGTTTTTT. Its translation is CASSQYGGGGSPGELFF. This chain links TRBV4-3 with TRBJ2-2, with 7 nucleotides matching TRBD2. Germline V CDR1 and CDR2: LGHNA, YSLEER. This CDR3 comprises 17 residues. Trimming took 2 bases from V and 6 from J; bases not matched to a gene: 12.

This clone was observed once. J is TRBJ1-5 and V is TRBV19, with D perhaps matching TRBD1 (5 bases). Looked up from germline, CDR1 is LNHDA and CDR2 is SQIVND (reference sequence). This CDR3 region has 12 residues. V lost 6 bases, J lost 4 bases, and 7 bases lay in between. The CDR3 DNA is TGTGCCAGTAGGGGGGGGAATCAGCCCCAGCATTTT. It is translated as CASRGGNQPQHF.

The chain combines TRBV4-1 with TRBJ1-5, with 7 nucleotides matching TRBD1. Germline CDR1 and CDR2: MGHRA and YSYEKL. V shed 4 bases and J 4 bases; nucleotides not matched to a gene: 7. This CDR3 contains 15 residues. CDR3 sequence reads: CASSRDRVGNQPQHF. The CDR3 region has the DNA TGCGCCAGCAGCCGAGACAGGGTGGGAAATCAGCCCCAGCATTTT.

The chain recombines TRBV4-1 with TRBJ1-5, with no clear D. V lost 5 bases, J lost 8 bases, and 16 bases lay in between. This CDR3 comprises 14 residues. Germline CDR1 is MGHRA and CDR2 is YSYEKL. The CDR3 region has the DNA TGCGCCAGCAGCAGAGGACCCACGGGAGAGCCCCAGCATTTT. Protein product: CASSRGPTGEPQHF.

V is TRBV5-1 and J is TRBJ1-6, with 7 nucleotides matching TRBD1. The CDR3 has 14 amino acids. V dropped 3 bases and J dropped 10; count of bases not matched to a gene: 7. CDR1 and CDR2 from the germline V gene are SGHRS and YFSETQ. CDR3 in DNA: TGCGCCAGCAGCTGGGGGGACAGCGGCTCACCCCTCCACTTT. Amino acids: CASSWGDSGSPLHF.

The chain carries TRBV6-1 and TRBJ1-1; D possibly corresponds to TRBD1 (5 bases). The V end was cut by 8 bases, the J end by 4 bases, with 14 bases between. This CDR3 spans 13 amino acids. The germline V gene has CDR1 MNHNS and CDR2 SASEGT. This chain's CDR3 is CASLRQPGTEAFF. Here the CDR3 DNA reads TGTGCCAGCCTGAGACAGCCGGGCACTGAAGCTTTCTTT.

This clone has only one observation. The V call is TRBV6-5, the J call TRBJ1-1; 7 nucleotides line up with TRBD1. CDR1 and CDR2 (germline): MNHEY, SVGAGI. After removal of 2 bases from V and 0 bases from J, the junction contained 0 bases not matched to a gene. The CDR3 length is 14 residues. This CDR3 is CASSYGTVNTEAFF. CDR3 nucleotides: TGTGCCAGCAGTTACGGGACAGTGAACACTGAAGCTTTCTTT.